What follows is one T cell receptor beta chain and its context. Its antigen is unidentified. The data were taken from a study of monozygotic twins with inflammatory bowel disease. Overall study findings and caveats: IBD patients displayed reduced TCRbeta diversity (inverse Simpson) when set against healthy co-twins. Especially with disease activity, IBD patients shared fewer clonotypes with others than healthy twins did. Among the T cells, different subtypes could not be distinguished.

Blood was collected, 2 to 2.5 ml per donor. TCRdb re-called the 5' RACE reads, yielding one record per CDR3 amino acid sequence without DNA. The listing records 350,000 to 400,000 distinct CDR3 sequences. The length of the CDR3 is 14 residues. Per germline, CDR1 SGHTA and CDR2 FQGTGA. The chain joins TRBV7-3 to TRBJ2-1; absent DNA, TCRdb's TRBD2 call cannot be checked. This receptor was taken from a human donor with ulcerative colitis or Crohn's disease, or a healthy co-twin of an affected twin (not recorded which). The sequenced sample was blood. CDR3 loop: CASSPPASGNEQFF.